The rows below give T cell receptor beta chains drawn from one sample of a study of a mutant IDH1 vaccine in newly diagnosed glioma. Their recognized antigens are unknown. Using immunoSEQ multiplex PCR, the repertoire was profiled, and TCRdb retains in-frame clones only, with some absent. The sample consists of around 60,000 clones, roughly 84% of them appearing once. The sample in question was PBMCs, obtained from a glioma patient whose treatment included an IDH1 peptide vaccine. Every receptor here comes from a man aged 25-45 years with glioma. The CDR3 runs from the conserved cysteine through the conserved F or W. D genes are given only for firm matches. Size values are once, few and many counts, or a class for expanded clones, and some rows have none.

J gene: TRBJ1-5
CDR3 length: 15
V gene: TRBV7-6
clone size: few
D gene: NA
CDR3 DNA: TGTGCCAGCAGCCTCGAGGGGGGCGGCAATCAGCCCCAGCATTTT
CDR3 protein: CASSLEGGGNQPQHF

J gene: TRBJ2-2
CDR3 length: 18
V gene: TRBV11-2
clone size: NA
D gene: TRBD2
CDR3 DNA: TGTGCCAGCAGCGGCCGGGGGACTAGCGGGGGCACGACCGGGGAGCTGTTTTTT
CDR3 protein: CASSGRGTSGGTTGELFF

J gene: TRBJ2-7
CDR3 length: 16
V gene: TRBV5-1
clone size: NA
D gene: NA
CDR3 DNA: TGCGCCAGCACCTTCGGGACGACCGAGGGGGCCTACGAGCAGTACTTC
CDR3 protein: CASTFGTTEGAYEQYF

J gene: TRBJ2-7
CDR3 length: 13
V gene: TRBV7-9
clone size: NA
D gene: NA
CDR3 DNA: TGTGCCAGCAGCCCCTTCCAGGGCTACGAGCAGTACTTC
CDR3 protein: CASSPFQGYEQYF

J gene: TRBJ1-2
CDR3 length: 11
V gene: TRBV18
clone size: NA
D gene: NA
CDR3 DNA: TGTGCCAGCTCACCGAACTATGGCTACACCTTC
CDR3 protein: CASSPNYGYTF

J gene: TRBJ2-7
CDR3 length: 14
V gene: TRBV6-5
clone size: NA
D gene: NA
CDR3 DNA: TGTGCCAGCAGTCCCTCGGGGGGCCTCTACGAGCAGTACTTC
CDR3 protein: CASSPSGGLYEQYF

J gene: TRBJ1-6
CDR3 length: 19
V gene: TRBV18
clone size: NA
D gene: NA
CDR3 DNA: TGTGCCAGCTCACGCGAGACGGGAACAGGCTACTCCTATAATTCACCCCTCCACTTT
CDR3 protein: CASSRETGTGYSYNSPLHF

J gene: TRBJ2-7
CDR3 length: 11
V gene: TRBV5-5
clone size: NA
D gene: NA
CDR3 DNA: TGTGCCAGCAGCCACTCCTACGAGCAGTACTTC
CDR3 protein: CASSHSYEQYF

J gene: TRBJ1-1
CDR3 length: 15
V gene: TRBV10-3
clone size: NA
D gene: NA
CDR3 DNA: TGTGCCATCAGTGAGGGAGCCGGGGGCAGGACTGAAGCTTTCTTT
CDR3 protein: CAISEGAGGRTEAFF

J gene: TRBJ2-3
CDR3 length: 14
V gene: TRBV19
clone size: NA
D gene: TRBD1
CDR3 DNA: TGTGCCAGTAGTCTGGCAGGGGGCGCAGATACGCAGTATTTT
CDR3 protein: CASSLAGGADTQYF

J gene: TRBJ1-4
CDR3 length: 15
V gene: TRBV28
clone size: NA
D gene: NA
CDR3 DNA: TGTGCCAGCAGTTTGTGGGCAGTTGAATATGAAAAACTGTTTTTT
CDR3 protein: CASSLWAVEYEKLFF

J gene: TRBJ1-5
CDR3 length: 16
V gene: TRBV5-1
clone size: NA
D gene: NA
CDR3 DNA: TGCGCCAGCAGCTTGGATTCTACGGGGGCGGGTCAGCCCCAGCATTTT
CDR3 protein: CASSLDSTGAGQPQHF

J gene: TRBJ2-1
CDR3 length: 12
V gene: TRBV6-1
clone size: NA
D gene: NA
CDR3 DNA: TGTGCCAGCAATATCGGGGCCAATGAGCAGTTCTTC
CDR3 protein: CASNIGANEQFF

J gene: TRBJ2-3
CDR3 length: 10
V gene: TRBV30
clone size: NA
D gene: NA
CDR3 DNA: TGTGCCTGGGGCCCGGATACGCAGTATTTT
CDR3 protein: CAWGPDTQYF

J gene: TRBJ2-1
CDR3 length: 15
V gene: TRBV7-9
clone size: NA
D gene: NA
CDR3 DNA: TGTGCCAGCCTTAAGTCAGGCGGGGCCCCCGATGAGCAGTTCTTC
CDR3 protein: CASLKSGGAPDEQFF

J gene: TRBJ1-5
CDR3 length: 17
V gene: TRBV19
clone size: few
D gene: NA
CDR3 DNA: TGTGCCAGTAGCCCGGGTTCTGGGACTTTCGGCAATCAGCCCCAGCATTTT
CDR3 protein: CASSPGSGTFGNQPQHF

J gene: TRBJ2-2
CDR3 length: 16
V gene: TRBV25-1
clone size: NA
D gene: TRBD1
CDR3 DNA: TGTGCCAGCAGTGAATTTCGGACAGGGAACACCGGGGAGCTGTTTTTT
CDR3 protein: CASSEFRTGNTGELFF

J gene: TRBJ1-6
CDR3 length: 15
V gene: TRBV5-6
clone size: NA
D gene: NA
CDR3 DNA: TGTGCCAGCAGCTTGGTTGACAGATATAATTCACCCCTCCACTTT
CDR3 protein: CASSLVDRYNSPLHF

J gene: TRBJ2-1
CDR3 length: 13
V gene: TRBV10-3
clone size: NA
D gene: NA
CDR3 DNA: TGTGCCATCAGTGAAAACAGTAACAATGAGCAGTTCTTC
CDR3 protein: CAISENSNNEQFF

J gene: TRBJ1-1
CDR3 length: 13
V gene: TRBV5-1
clone size: NA
D gene: NA
CDR3 DNA: TGCGCCAGCAGCTTGGCGGAGAACACTGAAGCTTTCTTT
CDR3 protein: CASSLAENTEAFF

J gene: TRBJ2-1
CDR3 length: 15
V gene: TRBV25-1
clone size: NA
D gene: NA
CDR3 DNA: TGTGCCAGCAGTGAATATTCTGCCAAGGGCAATGAGCAGTTCTTC
CDR3 protein: CASSEYSAKGNEQFF

J gene: TRBJ1-3
CDR3 length: 16
V gene: TRBV7-8
clone size: NA
D gene: NA
CDR3 DNA: TGTGCCAGCAGCCCCGACAGGACAGACTCTGGAAACACCATATATTTT
CDR3 protein: CASSPDRTDSGNTIYF

J gene: TRBJ1-2
CDR3 length: 14
V gene: TRBV2
clone size: NA
D gene: TRBD1
CDR3 DNA: TGTGCCAGCAGTGACCGGGACAGGGACTATGGCTACACCTTC
CDR3 protein: CASSDRDRDYGYTF

J gene: TRBJ1-2
CDR3 length: 16
V gene: TRBV6-5
clone size: NA
D gene: TRBD1
CDR3 DNA: TGTGCCAGCAGTTACTCGGGCAGGGGGGAAGGCTATGGCTACACCTTC
CDR3 protein: CASSYSGRGEGYGYTF

J gene: TRBJ2-7
CDR3 length: 13
V gene: TRBV6-5
clone size: NA
D gene: NA
CDR3 DNA: TGTGCCAGCAGTTACCGAAGCTCCTACGAGCAGTACTTC
CDR3 protein: CASSYRSSYEQYF

J gene: TRBJ2-2
CDR3 length: 15
V gene: TRBV19
clone size: NA
D gene: TRBD2
CDR3 DNA: TGTGCCACCCACCGCGCGGCGGGGGTGACCGGGGAGCTGTTTTTT
CDR3 protein: CATHRAAGVTGELFF

J gene: TRBJ2-3
CDR3 length: 17
V gene: TRBV11-2
clone size: NA
D gene: TRBD2
CDR3 DNA: TGTGCCAGCAGCTTAGATGGTAGCGGGGGTGGCACAGATACGCAGTATTTT
CDR3 protein: CASSLDGSGGGTDTQYF

J gene: TRBJ2-3
CDR3 length: 18
V gene: TRBV19
clone size: once
D gene: NA
CDR3 DNA: TGTGCCAGTAGTATAGCCCCCCCCGCCCAAGGTAAAGCGCATACGCAGTATTTT
CDR3 protein: CASSIAPPAQGKAHTQYF

J gene: TRBJ2-6
CDR3 length: 22
V gene: TRBV28
clone size: NA
D gene: NA
CDR3 DNA: TGTGCCAGCAGCCGACCCGGGCCACCCAGCAGGACGGGTACCGCTGGGGCCAACGTCCTGACTTTC
CDR3 protein: CASSRPGPPSRTGTAGANVLTF

J gene: TRBJ2-1
CDR3 length: 14
V gene: TRBV7-9
clone size: NA
D gene: TRBD2
CDR3 DNA: TGTGCCAGCACCGTAGCGGGGGGGCCCAATGAGCAGTTCTTC
CDR3 protein: CASTVAGGPNEQFF

J gene: TRBJ2-3
CDR3 length: 15
V gene: TRBV5-8
clone size: NA
D gene: NA
CDR3 DNA: TGTGCCAGCAGCCGTTCTAGCGTTAGCACAGATACGCAGTATTTT
CDR3 protein: CASSRSSVSTDTQYF

J gene: TRBJ2-2
CDR3 length: 14
V gene: TRBV7-7
clone size: NA
D gene: NA
CDR3 DNA: TGTGCCAGCAGCCCCCGAACAGGGTCCGGGGAGCTGTTTTTT
CDR3 protein: CASSPRTGSGELFF

J gene: TRBJ2-7
CDR3 length: 12
V gene: TRBV7-9
clone size: NA
D gene: NA
CDR3 DNA: TGTGCCAGCAGCGGTCGGGACATCGAGCAGTACTTC
CDR3 protein: CASSGRDIEQYF

J gene: TRBJ1-5
CDR3 length: 14
V gene: TRBV6-1
clone size: NA
D gene: NA
CDR3 DNA: TGTGCCAGCGGGGGGCAGTATAGCAATCAGCCCCAGCATTTT
CDR3 protein: CASGGQYSNQPQHF

J gene: TRBJ2-6
CDR3 length: 15
V gene: TRBV19
clone size: NA
D gene: NA
CDR3 DNA: TGTGCCAGTAGTATAGATGGTTCTCGGGCCAACGTCCTGACTTTC
CDR3 protein: CASSIDGSRANVLTF

J gene: TRBJ1-1
CDR3 length: 14
V gene: TRBV16
clone size: NA
D gene: NA
CDR3 DNA: TGTGCCAGCAGCCAATCCTGGACTTCCGCAGGAGCTTTCTTT
CDR3 protein: CASSQSWTSAGAFF

J gene: TRBJ1-4
CDR3 length: 16
V gene: TRBV27
clone size: NA
D gene: NA
CDR3 DNA: TGTGCCAGCAGTTTTCGGAGACAACTAACTAATGAAAAACTGTTTTTT
CDR3 protein: CASSFRRQLTNEKLFF

J gene: TRBJ2-2
CDR3 length: 16
V gene: TRBV11-2
clone size: NA
D gene: TRBD2
CDR3 DNA: TGTGCCAGCAGCCGGACTAGCGGGGGTATCGCCGGGGAGCTGTTTTTT
CDR3 protein: CASSRTSGGIAGELFF

J gene: TRBJ2-2
CDR3 length: 15
V gene: TRBV13
clone size: NA
D gene: NA
CDR3 DNA: TGTGCCAGCAGCTTAGAAGGGCAGAAGACCGGGGAGCTGTTTTTT
CDR3 protein: CASSLEGQKTGELFF

J gene: TRBJ1-2
CDR3 length: 16
V gene: TRBV6-5
clone size: NA
D gene: TRBD1
CDR3 DNA: TGTGCCAGCAGTTACAGGGGACAGGGAGCTAACTATGGCTACACCTTC
CDR3 protein: CASSYRGQGANYGYTF

J gene: TRBJ2-6
CDR3 length: 13
V gene: TRBV27
clone size: NA
D gene: NA
CDR3 DNA: TGTGCCAGCACACGGGCTGGGGCCAACGTCCTGACTTTC
CDR3 protein: CASTRAGANVLTF

J gene: TRBJ2-3
CDR3 length: 16
V gene: TRBV6-5
clone size: NA
D gene: NA
CDR3 DNA: TGTGCCAGCAGCTACGTCCCGGGCACAAGCACAGATACGCAGTATTTT
CDR3 protein: CASSYVPGTSTDTQYF

J gene: TRBJ2-1
CDR3 length: 13
V gene: TRBV6-5
clone size: NA
D gene: NA
CDR3 DNA: TGTGCCAGCAGTTACTCTTCCCCGGGGGAGCAGTTCTTC
CDR3 protein: CASSYSSPGEQFF

J gene: TRBJ1-4
CDR3 length: 15
V gene: TRBV6-1
clone size: NA
D gene: NA
CDR3 DNA: TGTGCCAGCAGTGACTGGGGAGTTGCTAATGAAAAACTGTTTTTT
CDR3 protein: CASSDWGVANEKLFF

J gene: TRBJ1-5
CDR3 length: 11
V gene: TRBV28
clone size: NA
D gene: NA
CDR3 DNA: TGTGCCAGCAGAACAGGCCAGCCCCAGCATTTT
CDR3 protein: CASRTGQPQHF

J gene: TRBJ1-5
CDR3 length: 15
V gene: TRBV28
clone size: NA
D gene: NA
CDR3 DNA: TGTGCCAGCAACATAGCGGGGGCCCACAATCAGCCCCAGCATTTT
CDR3 protein: CASNIAGAHNQPQHF

J gene: TRBJ1-6
CDR3 length: 15
V gene: TRBV7-8
clone size: NA
D gene: NA
CDR3 DNA: TGTGCCAGCAGCTTAAATTCGGAGGCAGCTTCACCCCTCCACTTT
CDR3 protein: CASSLNSEAASPLHF

J gene: TRBJ1-2
CDR3 length: 17
V gene: TRBV19
clone size: few
D gene: NA
CDR3 DNA: TGTGCCAGTAGTATAACGGGGGTGAGGGTAGGACTATATGGCTACACCTTC
CDR3 protein: CASSITGVRVGLYGYTF

J gene: TRBJ2-7
CDR3 length: 15
V gene: TRBV13
clone size: NA
D gene: NA
CDR3 DNA: TGTGCCAGCAGCTTAAAGACAGGTGTGCCGTACGAGCAGTACTTC
CDR3 protein: CASSLKTGVPYEQYF

J gene: TRBJ2-1
CDR3 length: 11
V gene: TRBV5-8
clone size: NA
D gene: NA
CDR3 DNA: TGTGCCAGCAGCTACTACAATGAGCAGTTCTTC
CDR3 protein: CASSYYNEQFF

J gene: TRBJ2-5
CDR3 length: 11
V gene: TRBV29-1
clone size: NA
D gene: NA
CDR3 DNA: TGCAGCGTCCGACTCGAGGGGCCCCAGTACTTC
CDR3 protein: CSVRLEGPQYF

J gene: TRBJ2-7
CDR3 length: 13
V gene: TRBV10-1
clone size: NA
D gene: NA
CDR3 DNA: TGCGCCAGCGGAACAGGCGACTCCTACGAGCAGTACTTC
CDR3 protein: CASGTGDSYEQYF

J gene: TRBJ1-1
CDR3 length: 15
V gene: TRBV10-3
clone size: NA
D gene: NA
CDR3 DNA: TGTGCCATCAGTGAGTCGGCACATTGGAACACTGAAGCTTTCTTT
CDR3 protein: CAISESAHWNTEAFF

J gene: TRBJ2-5
CDR3 length: 17
V gene: TRBV30
clone size: NA
D gene: TRBD2
CDR3 DNA: TGTGCCTGGAGTGTAGGGTTCGGCGGGGGGAGTCAAGAGACCCAGTACTTC
CDR3 protein: CAWSVGFGGGSQETQYF

J gene: TRBJ2-1
CDR3 length: 16
V gene: TRBV5-1
clone size: NA
D gene: NA
CDR3 DNA: TGCGCCAGCAGCTTGACTAGGGTACTCCTCTACAATGAGCAGTTCTTC
CDR3 protein: CASSLTRVLLYNEQFF

J gene: TRBJ2-1
CDR3 length: 18
V gene: TRBV5-6
clone size: NA
D gene: NA
CDR3 DNA: TGTGCCAGCAGCTTGGTGATCGGAGGGGGACGGAGATACAATGAGCAGTTCTTC
CDR3 protein: CASSLVIGGGRRYNEQFF

J gene: TRBJ2-5
CDR3 length: 14
V gene: TRBV6-1
clone size: NA
D gene: TRBD2
CDR3 DNA: TGTGCCAGCAGTGAGCGGGGGGGGAAGAAGACCCAGTACTTC
CDR3 protein: CASSERGGKKTQYF